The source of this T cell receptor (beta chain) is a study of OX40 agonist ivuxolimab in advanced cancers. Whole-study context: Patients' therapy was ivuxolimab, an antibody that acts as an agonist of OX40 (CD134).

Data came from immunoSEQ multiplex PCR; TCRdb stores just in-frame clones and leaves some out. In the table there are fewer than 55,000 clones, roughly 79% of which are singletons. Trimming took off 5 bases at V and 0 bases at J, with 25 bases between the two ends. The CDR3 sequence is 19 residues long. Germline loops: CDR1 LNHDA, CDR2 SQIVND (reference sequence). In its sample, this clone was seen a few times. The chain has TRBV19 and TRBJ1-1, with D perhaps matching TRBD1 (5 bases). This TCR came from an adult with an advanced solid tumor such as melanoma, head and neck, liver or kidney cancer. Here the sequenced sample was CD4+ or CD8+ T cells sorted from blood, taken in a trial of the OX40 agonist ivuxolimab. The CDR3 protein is CASSPGTLSSADMNTEAFF. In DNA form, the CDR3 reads TGTGCCAGTAGTCCGGGGACTCTTTCAAGTGCCGATATGAACACTGAAGCTTTCTTT.